These 4 T cell receptor beta chains share one sample of origin, sequenced in a study of glioma-infiltrating T cells. TCR alpha and beta CDR3 regions were amplified from RNA using iRepertoire nested multiplex PCR. MiXCR, run by TCRdb on the multiplex PCR reads, gives a single entry per CDR3 protein. The sample records 300,000 to 450,000 distinct CDR3 sequences, roughly two fifths being singletons. The sequenced sample consisted of glioma tissue, nonneoplastic brain tissue, or PBMCs (not recorded which). The receptors here all came from a human donor with low-grade glioma or glioblastoma, undergoing nonglioma brain surgery, or in good health (not recorded which).

The chain recombines TRBV18 with TRBJ2-7; 10 positions agree with TRBD1. The length of the CDR3 is 15 residues. The V segment lost 3 bases and the J segment 3 bases; nucleotides outside the gene matches: 5. Germline CDR1 is KGHSH and CDR2 is LQKENI. The CDR3 nucleotides read TGTGCCAGCTCACCGCCGGGACAGGGGTTCTACGAGCAGTACTTC. As protein: CASSPPGQGFYEQYF.

This clonotype showed up many times. The chain recombines TRBV27 with TRBJ2-1; TRBD1 might be the D (6 bases). Trimming cost V 5 bases and J 3 bases, with 11 bases left between them. CDR1 and CDR2 (germline): MNHEY, SMNVEV (reference sequence). The CDR3 spans 14 residues. The DNA of the CDR3 is TGTGCCAGCAGTCAAGGGGGTTACTACAATGAGCAGTTCTTC. It specifies CASSQGGYYNEQFF.

To note about this clonotype: Since a much larger clone is just one base distant, this may be a read error. The chain recombines TRBV15 with TRBJ1-5, with no clear D. V was trimmed by 5 bases and J by 1 base, leaving 15 bases between them. The germline CDR1 and CDR2 sequences are LNHNV and YYDKDF (reference sequence). This CDR3 comprises 16 residues. In DNA form, the CDR3 reads TGTGCCACCAGCGGGTGGGCGGTTCGCAGCAATCAGCCCCAGCATTTT. Protein: CATSGWAVRSNQPQHF.

This rearrangement joins TRBV18 to TRBJ2-3; the D gene is possibly TRBD2 (6 bases). Germline V lookup: CDR1 KGHSH, CDR2 LQKENI. The V end lost 0 bases, the J end lost 0 bases, and 7 bases lay between the germline ends. The CDR3 length is 15 residues. The CDR3 is CASSPPGLSTDTQYF. The DNA of the CDR3 is TGTGCCAGCTCACCACCGGGACTCAGCACAGATACGCAGTATTTT.